A single count supports the clone carrying this T cell receptor (beta chain). Amplification of TCR beta CDR3 regions was performed using RNA transcripts as template. HTBI primers were used for first-round RT-PCR of the TCR CDR3. TCRdb recomputed calls from the multiplex PCR reads with MiXCR, one row per CDR3 protein. The profile shows approximately 220,000 distinct CDR3 sequences, approximately 20% of them singletons. These data belong to a study of T cells in Graves' hyperthyroidism and ophthalmopathy. Study-level background: Peripheral blood draws took place at initial diagnosis, ahead of any treatment.

Calling Graves' hyperthyroidism stable meant ophthalmopathy did not progress within 18 months. Those with hyperthyroidism were 18 to 65 years old, newly diagnosed, and ill for under 2 months. The CDR3 spans 15 residues. Germline V gene lookup returns CDR1 DFQATT and CDR2 SNEGSKA (reference sequence). With 2 bases clipped from V and 3 bases from J, the junction kept 2 bases outside the gene matches. The receptor was isolated from a man aged 40-50 years with Graves' hyperthyroidism. The sample consisted of blood. This chain connects TRBV20-1 to TRBJ2-3; 13 bases are shared with TRBD2. CDR3 region: CSARPLAGGTDTQYF. DNA for the CDR3: TGCAGTGCTAGACCACTAGCGGGGGGGACAGATACGCAGTATTTT.